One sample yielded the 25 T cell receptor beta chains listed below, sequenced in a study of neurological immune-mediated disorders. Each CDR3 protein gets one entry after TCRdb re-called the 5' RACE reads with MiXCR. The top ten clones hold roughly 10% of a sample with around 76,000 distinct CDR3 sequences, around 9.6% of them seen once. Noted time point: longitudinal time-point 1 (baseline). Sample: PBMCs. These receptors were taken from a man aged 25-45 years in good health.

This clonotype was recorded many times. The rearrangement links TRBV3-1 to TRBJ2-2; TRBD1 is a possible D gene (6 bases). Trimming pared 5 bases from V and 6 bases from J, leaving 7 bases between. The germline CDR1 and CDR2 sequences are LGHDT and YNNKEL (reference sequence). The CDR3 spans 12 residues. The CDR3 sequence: CASSEGAGELFF. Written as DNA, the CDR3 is TGTGCCAGCAGCGAGGGGGCCGGGGAGCTGTTTTTT.

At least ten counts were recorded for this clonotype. The CDR3 coding sequence is TGTGCCAGCAGGGGCGGGACACAGAATGAAAAACTGTTTTTT. Residues: CASRGGTQNEKLFF. The V and J genes are TRBV12-3 or TRBV12-4 and TRBJ1-4; D might be TRBD1 (6 bases). Trimming shortened V by 6 bases and J by 5 bases, and 13 bases separated the two germline ends. This CDR3 contains 14 residues.

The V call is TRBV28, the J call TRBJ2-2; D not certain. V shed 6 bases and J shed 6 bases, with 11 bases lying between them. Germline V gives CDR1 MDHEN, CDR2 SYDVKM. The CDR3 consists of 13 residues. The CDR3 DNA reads TGTGCCAGCAGATCCACAGTGGCCGGGGAGCTGTTTTTT. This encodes CASRSTVAGELFF.

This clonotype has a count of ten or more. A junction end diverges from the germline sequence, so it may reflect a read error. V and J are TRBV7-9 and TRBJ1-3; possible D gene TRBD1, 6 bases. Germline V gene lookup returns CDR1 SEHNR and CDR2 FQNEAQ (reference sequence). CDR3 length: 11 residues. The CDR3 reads CASEDKGTRNF. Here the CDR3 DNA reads TGTGCCAGCGAGGACAAGGGGACACGGAATTTT.

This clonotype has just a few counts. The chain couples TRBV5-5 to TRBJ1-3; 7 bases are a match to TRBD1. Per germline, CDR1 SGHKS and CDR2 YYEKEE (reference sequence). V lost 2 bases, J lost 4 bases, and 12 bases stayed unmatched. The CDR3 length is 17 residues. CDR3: CASSLEGQEVSGNTIYF. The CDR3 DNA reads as TGTGCCAGCAGCTTAGAAGGACAGGAAGTTTCGGGAAACACCATATATTTT.

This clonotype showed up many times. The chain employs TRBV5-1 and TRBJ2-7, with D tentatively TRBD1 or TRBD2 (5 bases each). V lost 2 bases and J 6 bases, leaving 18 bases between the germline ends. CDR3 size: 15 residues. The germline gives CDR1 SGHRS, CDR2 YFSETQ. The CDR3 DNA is TGCGCCAGCAGCTTACCGGGACCCACGATGCGCGAGCAGTACTTC. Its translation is CASSLPGPTMREQYF.

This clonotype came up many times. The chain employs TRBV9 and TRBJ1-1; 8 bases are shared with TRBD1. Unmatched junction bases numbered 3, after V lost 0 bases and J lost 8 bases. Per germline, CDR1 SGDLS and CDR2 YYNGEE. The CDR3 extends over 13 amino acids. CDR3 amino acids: CASSVAGQAEAFF. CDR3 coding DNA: TGTGCCAGCAGCGTAGCGGGACAGGCCGAAGCTTTCTTT. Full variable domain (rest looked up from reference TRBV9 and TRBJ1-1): DSGVTQTPKHLITATGQRVTLRCSPRSGDLSVYWYQQSLDQGLQFLIQYYNGEERAKGNILERFSAQQFPDLHSELNLSSLELGDSALYFCASSVAGQAEAFFGQGTRLTVV.

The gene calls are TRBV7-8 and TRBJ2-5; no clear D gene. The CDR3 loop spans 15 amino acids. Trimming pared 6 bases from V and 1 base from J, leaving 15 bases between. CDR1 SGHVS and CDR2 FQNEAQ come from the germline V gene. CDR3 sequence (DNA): TGTGCCAGCAGACCCCCGCAGGAGCTCCAAGAGACCCAGTACTTC. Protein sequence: CASRPPQELQETQYF.

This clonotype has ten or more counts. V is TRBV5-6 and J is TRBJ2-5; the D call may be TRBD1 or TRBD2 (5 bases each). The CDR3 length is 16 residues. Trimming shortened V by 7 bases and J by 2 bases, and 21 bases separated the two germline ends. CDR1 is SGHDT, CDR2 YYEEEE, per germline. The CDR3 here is CASLMGRDRGQETQYF. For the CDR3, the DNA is TGTGCCAGCCTTATGGGAAGGGACCGCGGACAAGAGACCCAGTACTTC.

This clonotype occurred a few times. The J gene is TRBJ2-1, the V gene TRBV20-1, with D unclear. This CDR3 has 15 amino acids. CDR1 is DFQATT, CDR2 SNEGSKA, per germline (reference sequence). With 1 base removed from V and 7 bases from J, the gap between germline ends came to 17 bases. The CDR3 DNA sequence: TGCAGTGCTAGAGTCTTTTCTGACCTGGGGAATGAGCAGTTCTTC. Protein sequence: CSARVFSDLGNEQFF.

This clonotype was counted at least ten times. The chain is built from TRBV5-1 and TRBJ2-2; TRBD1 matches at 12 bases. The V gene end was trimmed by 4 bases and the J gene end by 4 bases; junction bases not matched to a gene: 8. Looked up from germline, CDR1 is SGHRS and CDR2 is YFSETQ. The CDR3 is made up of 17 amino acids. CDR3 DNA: TGCGCCAGCAGCCCCTGGGGGGGACAGGGGGCCACCGGGGAGCTGTTTTTT. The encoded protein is CASSPWGGQGATGELFF.

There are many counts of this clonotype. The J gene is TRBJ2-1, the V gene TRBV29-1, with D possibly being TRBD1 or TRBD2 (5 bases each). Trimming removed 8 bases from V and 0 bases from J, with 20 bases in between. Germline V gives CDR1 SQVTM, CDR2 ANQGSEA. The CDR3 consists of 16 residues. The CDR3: CSFLGAPTSSYNEQFF. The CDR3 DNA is TGCAGCTTTCTCGGGGCTCCGACGAGCTCCTACAATGAGCAGTTCTTC.

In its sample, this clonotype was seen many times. Here the CDR3 reads CASGDEKLFF. The CDR3 region has the DNA TGTGCCAGCGGTGATGAAAAACTGTTTTTT. J is TRBJ1-4 and V is TRBV9; no clear D. Trimming shortened V by 7 bases and J by 6 bases, and 4 bases separated the two germline ends. The V gene's germline CDR1 is SGDLS and CDR2 YYNGEE. The CDR3 is made up of 10 amino acids.

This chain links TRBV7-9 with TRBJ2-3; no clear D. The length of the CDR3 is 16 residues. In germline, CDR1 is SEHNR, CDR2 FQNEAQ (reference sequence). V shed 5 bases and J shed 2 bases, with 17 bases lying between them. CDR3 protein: CASSPTPLKPTDTQYF. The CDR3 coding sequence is TGTGCCAGCAGCCCCACCCCCCTTAAACCCACAGATACGCAGTATTTT.

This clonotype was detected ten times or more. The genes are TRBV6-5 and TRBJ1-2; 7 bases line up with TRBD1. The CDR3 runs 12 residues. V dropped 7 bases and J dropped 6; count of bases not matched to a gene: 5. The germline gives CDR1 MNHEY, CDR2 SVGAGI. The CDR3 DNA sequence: TGTGCCAGCACGGGACAGTCAAATGGCTACACCTTC. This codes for CASTGQSNGYTF.

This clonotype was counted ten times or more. The CDR3, as DNA: TGTGCCTGGAGTGTAAGGGCAGGGTGGTCGGGGACTGAAGCTTTCTTT. Translation: CAWSVRAGWSGTEAFF. The gene calls are TRBV30 and TRBJ1-1; tentatively, D is TRBD1 (5 bases). Germline CDR1 is GTSNPN and CDR2 is SVGIG (reference sequence). This CDR3 has 16 residues. V was pared by 0 bases and J by 5 bases, with 19 bases between.

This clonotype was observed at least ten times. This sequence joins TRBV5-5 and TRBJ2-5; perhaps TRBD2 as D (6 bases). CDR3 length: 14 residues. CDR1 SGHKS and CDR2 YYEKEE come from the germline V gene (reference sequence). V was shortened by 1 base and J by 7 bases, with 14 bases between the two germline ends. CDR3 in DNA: TGTGCCAGCAGCTTGTCCTGGCGGGATGGGACCCAGTACTTC. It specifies CASSLSWRDGTQYF.

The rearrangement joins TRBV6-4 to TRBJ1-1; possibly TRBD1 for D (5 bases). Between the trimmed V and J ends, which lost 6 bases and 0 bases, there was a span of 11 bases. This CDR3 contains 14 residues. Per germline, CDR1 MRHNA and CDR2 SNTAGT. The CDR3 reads CASRDTPMNTEAFF. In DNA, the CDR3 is TGTGCCAGCAGGGACACACCAATGAACACTGAAGCTTTCTTT.

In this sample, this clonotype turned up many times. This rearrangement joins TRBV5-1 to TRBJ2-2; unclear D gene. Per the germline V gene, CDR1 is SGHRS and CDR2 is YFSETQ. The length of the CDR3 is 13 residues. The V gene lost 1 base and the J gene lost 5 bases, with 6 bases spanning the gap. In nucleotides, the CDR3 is TGCGCCAGCAGCTTGAGTAAGACCGGGGAGCTGTTTTTT. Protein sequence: CASSLSKTGELFF.

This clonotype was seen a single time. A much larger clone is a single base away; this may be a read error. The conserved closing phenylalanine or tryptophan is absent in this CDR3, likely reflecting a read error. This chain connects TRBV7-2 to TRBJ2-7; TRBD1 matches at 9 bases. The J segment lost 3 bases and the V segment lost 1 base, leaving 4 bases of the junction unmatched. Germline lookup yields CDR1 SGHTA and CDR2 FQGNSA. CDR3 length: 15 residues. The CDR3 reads CASSLVGQGNYEQYL. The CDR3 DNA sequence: TGTGCCAGCAGCTTAGTTGGACAGGGGAACTACGAGCAGTACTTA.

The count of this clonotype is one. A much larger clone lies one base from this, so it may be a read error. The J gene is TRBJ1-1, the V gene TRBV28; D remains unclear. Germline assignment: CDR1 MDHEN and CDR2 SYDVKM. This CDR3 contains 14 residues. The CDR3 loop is CASKLWGRTTDAFF. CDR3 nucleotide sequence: TGTGCCAGCAAGCTCTGGGGAAGAACCACTGACGCTTTCTTT.

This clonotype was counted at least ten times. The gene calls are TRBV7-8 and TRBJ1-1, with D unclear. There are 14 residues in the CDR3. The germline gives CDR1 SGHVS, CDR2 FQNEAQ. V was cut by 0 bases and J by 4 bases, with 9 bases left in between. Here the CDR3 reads CASSLAGSSTEAFF. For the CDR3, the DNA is TGTGCCAGCAGCTTAGCAGGGAGCTCCACTGAAGCTTTCTTT.

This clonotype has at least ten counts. CDR3 region: CASSIQLAGGTYEQYF. DNA of the CDR3: TGTGCCAGCAGTATCCAACTAGCGGGGGGGACCTACGAGCAGTACTTC. J is TRBJ2-7 and V is TRBV6-1; 13 nucleotides agree with TRBD2. Germline V gene lookup returns CDR1 MNHNS and CDR2 SASEGT. This CDR3 spans 16 amino acids. J gave up 2 bases and V 5 bases, and 6 bases lay outside the gene matches.

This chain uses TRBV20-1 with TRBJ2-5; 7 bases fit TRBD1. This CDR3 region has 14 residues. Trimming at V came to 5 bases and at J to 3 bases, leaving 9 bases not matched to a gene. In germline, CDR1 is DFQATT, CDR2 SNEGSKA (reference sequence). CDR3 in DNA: TGCAGTGCTCGCCACCCGACAGGGAAAGAGACCCAGTACTTC. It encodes CSARHPTGKETQYF.

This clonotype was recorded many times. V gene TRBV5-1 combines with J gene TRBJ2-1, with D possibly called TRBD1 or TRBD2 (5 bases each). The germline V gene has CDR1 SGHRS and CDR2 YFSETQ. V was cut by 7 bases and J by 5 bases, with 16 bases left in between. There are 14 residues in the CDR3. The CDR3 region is CASFQGEYDNEQFF. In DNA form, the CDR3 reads TGCGCCAGCTTCCAGGGAGAATACGACAATGAGCAGTTCTTC.